Listed below are T cell receptor beta chains from one sample, sequenced in a study of Tregs in tolerant kidney transplant recipients. Clones were sequenced by immunoSEQ multiplex PCR, and TCRdb holds only the in-frame ones, with some missing. The data contain about 46,000 clones, about 90% of them singletons. The sample taken for sequencing was Tregs from blood. These receptors all stem from a human donor in good health. CDR3s include the opening cysteine and the closing phenylalanine or tryptophan. Fields, in order: J gene, V gene, D gene, CDR3 length, clone size, CDR3 DNA, CDR3 protein. D genes are given only for firm matches. The size entry is marked missing in some rows and otherwise reads once, few, many or a size class.

J: TRBJ2-1; V: TRBV6-1; D: TRBD2; length: 13; size: NA; DNA: TGTGCCAGCAGTATGACTAGCGGGAGGGCCCAGTTCTTC; CDR3: CASSMTSGRAQFF
J: TRBJ1-1; V: TRBV6-6; D: NA; length: 13; size: NA; DNA: TGTGCCAGCAGTTACAGGGACCGGACTGAAGCTTTCTTT; CDR3: CASSYRDRTEAFF
J: TRBJ1-1; V: TRBV6-5; D: TRBD1; length: 14; size: NA; DNA: TGTGCCAGCAAACGCGGGACAGTTAACACTGAAGCTTTCTTT; CDR3: CASKRGTVNTEAFF
J: TRBJ1-4; V: TRBV2; D: NA; length: 14; size: NA; DNA: TGTGCCAGCAGTGAAGGGGGTACGGGAGAAAAACTGTTTTTT; CDR3: CASSEGGTGEKLFF
J: TRBJ2-5; V: TRBV18; D: TRBD1; length: 15; size: NA; DNA: TGTGCCAGCTCACCACGGGCAGGGGGCGGAGAGACCCAGTACTTC; CDR3: CASSPRAGGGETQYF
J: TRBJ2-7; V: TRBV7-7; D: TRBD1; length: 14; size: NA; DNA: TGTGCTAGCAGCCCTATACAGGGGAGCTACGAGCAGTACTTC; CDR3: CASSPIQGSYEQYF
J: TRBJ2-1; V: TRBV12-5; D: TRBD2; length: 14; size: NA; DNA: TGTGCTAGTGGTCTACGAGCGGGGGGTAATGAGCAGTTCTTC; CDR3: CASGLRAGGNEQFF
J: TRBJ2-1; V: TRBV2; D: TRBD2; length: 19; size: NA; DNA: TGTGCCAGCGTAAAACTAATCTGGGCTAGCGGGAAAGTGGCGAATGAGCAGTTCTTC; CDR3: CASVKLIWASGKVANEQFF
J: TRBJ2-7; V: TRBV15; D: TRBD1; length: 15; size: NA; DNA: TGTGCCACCAGCAGAGAACGGGGACAGACCTACGAGCAGTACTTC; CDR3: CATSRERGQTYEQYF
J: TRBJ2-7; V: TRBV6-1; D: NA; length: 13; size: few; DNA: TGTGCCAGCTGGCAGGCCCGCGGGAACGAGCAGTACTTC; CDR3: CASWQARGNEQYF